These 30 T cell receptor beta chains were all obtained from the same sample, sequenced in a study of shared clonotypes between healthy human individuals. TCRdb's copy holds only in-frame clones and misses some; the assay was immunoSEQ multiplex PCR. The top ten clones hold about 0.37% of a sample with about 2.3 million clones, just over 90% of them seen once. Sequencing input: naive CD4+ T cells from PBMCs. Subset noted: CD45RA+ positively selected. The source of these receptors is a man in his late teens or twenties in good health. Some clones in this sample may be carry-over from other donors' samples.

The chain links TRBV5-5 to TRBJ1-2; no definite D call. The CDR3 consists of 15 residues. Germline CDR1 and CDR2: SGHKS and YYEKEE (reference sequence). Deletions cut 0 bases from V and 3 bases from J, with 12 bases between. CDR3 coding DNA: TGTGCCAGCAGCTTGGATGGCACTAGACACTATGGCTACACCTTC. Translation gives CASSLDGTRHYGYTF.

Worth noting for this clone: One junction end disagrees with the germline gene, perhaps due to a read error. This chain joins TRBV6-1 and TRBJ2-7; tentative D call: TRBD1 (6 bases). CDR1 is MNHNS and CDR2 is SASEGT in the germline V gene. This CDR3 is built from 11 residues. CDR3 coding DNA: TGTGCCAGCAGGGATATAACAGGGATGGACTTC. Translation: CASRDITGMDF.

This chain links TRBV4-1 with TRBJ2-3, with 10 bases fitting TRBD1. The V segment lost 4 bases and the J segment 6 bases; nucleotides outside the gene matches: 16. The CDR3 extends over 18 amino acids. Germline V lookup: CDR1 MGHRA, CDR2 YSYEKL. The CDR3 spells CASSRSTSGQGFPDTQYF. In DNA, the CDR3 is TGCGCCAGCAGCCGCTCGACTTCGGGACAGGGGTTCCCGGATACGCAGTATTTT.

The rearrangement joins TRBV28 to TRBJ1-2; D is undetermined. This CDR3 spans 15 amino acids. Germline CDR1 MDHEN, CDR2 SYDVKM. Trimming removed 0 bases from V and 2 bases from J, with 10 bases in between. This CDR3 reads CASSLWSESNYGYTF. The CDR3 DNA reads TGTGCCAGCAGTTTATGGTCCGAGTCAAACTATGGCTACACCTTC.

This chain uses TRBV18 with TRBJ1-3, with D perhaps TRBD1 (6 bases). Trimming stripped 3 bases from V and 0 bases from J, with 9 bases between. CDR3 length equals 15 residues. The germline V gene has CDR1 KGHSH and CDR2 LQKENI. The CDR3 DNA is TGTGCCAGCTCACCGGGGGCCCTCTCTGGAAACACCATATATTTT. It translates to CASSPGALSGNTIYF. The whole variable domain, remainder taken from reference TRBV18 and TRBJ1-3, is NAGVMQNPRHLVRRRGQEARLRCSPMKGHSHVYWYRQLPEEGLKFMVYLQKENIIDESGMPKERFSAEFPKEGPSILRIQQVVRGDSAAYFCASSPGALSGNTIYFGEGSWLTVV.

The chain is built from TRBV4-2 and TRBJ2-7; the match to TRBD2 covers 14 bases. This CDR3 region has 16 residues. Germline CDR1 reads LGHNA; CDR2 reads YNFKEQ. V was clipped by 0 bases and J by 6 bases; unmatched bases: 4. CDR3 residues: CASSQDPTSGRVEQYF. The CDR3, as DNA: TGTGCCAGCAGCCAAGACCCGACTAGCGGGAGGGTCGAGCAGTACTTC.

CDR3 sequence (DNA): TGTGCCAGCAGCGGAGTAAGTCACAATGAGCAGTTCTTC. Translating it yields CASSGVSHNEQFF. This chain uses TRBV28 with TRBJ2-1, with no clear D. The length of the CDR3 is 13 residues. Germline V gene data show CDR1 as MDHEN and CDR2 as SYDVKM. Trimming shortened V by 6 bases and J by 5 bases, and 11 bases separated the two germline ends.

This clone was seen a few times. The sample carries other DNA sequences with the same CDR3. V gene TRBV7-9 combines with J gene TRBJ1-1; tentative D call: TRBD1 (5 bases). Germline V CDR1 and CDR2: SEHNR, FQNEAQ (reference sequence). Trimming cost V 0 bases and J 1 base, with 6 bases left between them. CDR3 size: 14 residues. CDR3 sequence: CASSLAGGNTEAFF. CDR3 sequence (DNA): TGTGCCAGCAGCTTAGCCGGGGGGAACACTGAAGCTTTCTTT.

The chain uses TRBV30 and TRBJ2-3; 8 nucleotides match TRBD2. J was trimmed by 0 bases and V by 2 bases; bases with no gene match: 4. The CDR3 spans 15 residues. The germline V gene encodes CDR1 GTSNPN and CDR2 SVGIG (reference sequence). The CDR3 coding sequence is TGTGCCTGGAGTTCTAGCGGGTCTAGCACAGATACGCAGTATTTT. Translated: CAWSSSGSSTDTQYF.

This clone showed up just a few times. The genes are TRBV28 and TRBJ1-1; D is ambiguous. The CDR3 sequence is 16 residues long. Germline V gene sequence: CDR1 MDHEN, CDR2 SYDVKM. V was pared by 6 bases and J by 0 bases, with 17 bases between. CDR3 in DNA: TGTGCCAGCAGCCCCTCTTATGGGCAGATGAACACTGAAGCTTTCTTT. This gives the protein CASSPSYGQMNTEAFF.

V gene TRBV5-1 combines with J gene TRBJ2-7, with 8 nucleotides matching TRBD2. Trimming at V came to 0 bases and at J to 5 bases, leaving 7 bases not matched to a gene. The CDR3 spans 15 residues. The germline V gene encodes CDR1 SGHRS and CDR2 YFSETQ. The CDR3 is CASSLVKTSVNEQYF. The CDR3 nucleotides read TGCGCCAGCAGCTTGGTTAAGACTAGCGTTAACGAGCAGTACTTC.

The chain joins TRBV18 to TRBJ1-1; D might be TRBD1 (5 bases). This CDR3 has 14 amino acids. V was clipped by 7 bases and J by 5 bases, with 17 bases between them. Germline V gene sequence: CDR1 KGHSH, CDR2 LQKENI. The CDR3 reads CASWRGSRKTEAFF. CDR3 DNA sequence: TGTGCCAGCTGGCGGGGGTCGCGTAAAACTGAAGCTTTCTTT. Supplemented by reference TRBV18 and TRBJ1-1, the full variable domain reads NAGVMQNPRHLVRRRGQEARLRCSPMKGHSHVYWYRQLPEEGLKFMVYLQKENIIDESGMPKERFSAEFPKEGPSILRIQQVVRGDSAAYFCASWRGSRKTEAFFGQGTRLTVV.

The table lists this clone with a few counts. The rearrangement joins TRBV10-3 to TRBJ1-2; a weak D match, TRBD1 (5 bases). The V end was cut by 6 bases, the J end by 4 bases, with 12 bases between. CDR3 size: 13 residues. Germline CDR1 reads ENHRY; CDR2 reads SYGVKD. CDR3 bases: TGTGCCATCAGCACCCCGCAGGGCTATGGCTACACCTTC. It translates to CAISTPQGYGYTF.

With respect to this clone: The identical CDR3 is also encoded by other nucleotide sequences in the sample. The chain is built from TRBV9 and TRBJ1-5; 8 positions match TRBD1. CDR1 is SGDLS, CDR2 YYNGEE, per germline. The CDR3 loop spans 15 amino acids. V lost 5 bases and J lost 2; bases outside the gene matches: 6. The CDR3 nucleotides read TGTGCCAGCAGTGCCGGACAGGGAGGCAATCAGCCCCAGCATTTT. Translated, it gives CASSAGQGGNQPQHF.

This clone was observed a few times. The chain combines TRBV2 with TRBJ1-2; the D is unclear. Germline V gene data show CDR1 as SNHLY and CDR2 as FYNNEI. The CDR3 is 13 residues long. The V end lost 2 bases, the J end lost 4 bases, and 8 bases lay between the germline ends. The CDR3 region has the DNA TGTGCCAGCAGTGAATTGAGCATCTATGGCTACACCTTC. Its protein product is CASSELSIYGYTF.

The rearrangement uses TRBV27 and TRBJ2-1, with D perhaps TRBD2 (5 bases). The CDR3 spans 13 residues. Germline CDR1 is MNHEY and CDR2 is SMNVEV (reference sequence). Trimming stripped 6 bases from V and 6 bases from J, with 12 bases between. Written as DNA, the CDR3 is TGTGCCAGCAGCAACCACCGGGGCAATGAGCAGTTCTTC. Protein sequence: CASSNHRGNEQFF.

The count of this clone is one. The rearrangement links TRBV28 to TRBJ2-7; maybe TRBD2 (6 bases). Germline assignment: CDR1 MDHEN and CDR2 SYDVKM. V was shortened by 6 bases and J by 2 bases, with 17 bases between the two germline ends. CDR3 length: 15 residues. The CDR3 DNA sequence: TGTGCCAGCAGCGAAACTCTAGCGAACCCCTACGAGCAGTACTTC. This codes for CASSETLANPYEQYF.

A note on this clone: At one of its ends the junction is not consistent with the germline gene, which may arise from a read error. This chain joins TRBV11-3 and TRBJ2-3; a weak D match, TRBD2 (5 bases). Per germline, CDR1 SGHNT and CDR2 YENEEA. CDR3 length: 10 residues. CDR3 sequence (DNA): TGTGCCAGCAGTTTGAACGCCGGACTTTTT. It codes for CASSLNAGLF.

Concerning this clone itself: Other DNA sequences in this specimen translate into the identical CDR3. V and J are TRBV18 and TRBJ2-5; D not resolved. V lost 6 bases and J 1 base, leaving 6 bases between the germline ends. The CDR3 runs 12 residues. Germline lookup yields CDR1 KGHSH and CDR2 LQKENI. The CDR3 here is CASSLSQETQYF. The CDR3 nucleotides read TGTGCCAGCTCCCTAAGCCAAGAGACCCAGTACTTC.

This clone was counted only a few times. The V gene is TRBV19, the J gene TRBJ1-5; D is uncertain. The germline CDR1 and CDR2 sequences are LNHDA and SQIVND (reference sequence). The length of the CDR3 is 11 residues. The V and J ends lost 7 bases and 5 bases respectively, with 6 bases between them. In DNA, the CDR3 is TGTGCCAGTATCGATTATCAGCCCCAGCATTTT. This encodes CASIDYQPQHF.

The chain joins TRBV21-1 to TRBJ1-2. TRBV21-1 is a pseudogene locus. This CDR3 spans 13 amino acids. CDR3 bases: TGTGCCAGCAGCGGTCACCGGGGGAATGGCTACACCTTC. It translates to CASSGHRGNGYTF.

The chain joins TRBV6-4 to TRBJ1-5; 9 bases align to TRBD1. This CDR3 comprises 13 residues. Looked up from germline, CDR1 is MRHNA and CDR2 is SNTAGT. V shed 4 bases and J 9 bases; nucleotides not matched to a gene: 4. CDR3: CASSVDRGGPQHF. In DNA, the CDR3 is TGTGCCAGCAGTGTGGACAGGGGAGGGCCCCAGCATTTT.

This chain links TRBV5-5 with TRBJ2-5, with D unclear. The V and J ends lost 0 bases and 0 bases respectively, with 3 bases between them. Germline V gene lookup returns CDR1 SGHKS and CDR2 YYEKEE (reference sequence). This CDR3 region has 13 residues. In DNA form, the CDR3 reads TGTGCCAGCAGCTTGGGGAACCAAGAGACCCAGTACTTC. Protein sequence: CASSLGNQETQYF.

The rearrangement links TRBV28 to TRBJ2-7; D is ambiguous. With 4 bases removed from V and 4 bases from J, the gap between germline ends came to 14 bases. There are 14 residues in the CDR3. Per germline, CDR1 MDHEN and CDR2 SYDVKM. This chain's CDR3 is CASSSGPPKYEQYF. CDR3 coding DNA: TGTGCCAGCAGTTCCGGGCCCCCAAAGTACGAGCAGTACTTC.

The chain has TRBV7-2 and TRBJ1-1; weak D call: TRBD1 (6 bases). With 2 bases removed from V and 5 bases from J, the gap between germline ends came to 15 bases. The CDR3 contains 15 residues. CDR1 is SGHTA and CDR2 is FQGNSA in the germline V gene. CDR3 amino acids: CASSLLLGGQTEAFF. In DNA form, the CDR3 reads TGTGCCAGCAGCTTATTGCTCGGGGGGCAAACTGAAGCTTTCTTT.

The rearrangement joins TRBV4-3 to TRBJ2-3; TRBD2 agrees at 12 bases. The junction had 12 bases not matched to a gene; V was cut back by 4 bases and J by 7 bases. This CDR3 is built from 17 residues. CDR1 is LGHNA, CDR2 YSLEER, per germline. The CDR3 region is CASSREPTSGSLNTQYF. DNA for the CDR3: TGCGCCAGCAGCCGCGAACCGACTAGCGGGAGCTTAAATACGCAGTATTTT.

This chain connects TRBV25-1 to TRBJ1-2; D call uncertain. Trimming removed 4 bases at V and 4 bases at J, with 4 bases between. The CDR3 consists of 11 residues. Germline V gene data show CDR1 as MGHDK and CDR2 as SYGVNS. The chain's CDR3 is CASSVGYGYTF. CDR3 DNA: TGTGCCAGCAGTGTCGGCTATGGCTACACCTTC.

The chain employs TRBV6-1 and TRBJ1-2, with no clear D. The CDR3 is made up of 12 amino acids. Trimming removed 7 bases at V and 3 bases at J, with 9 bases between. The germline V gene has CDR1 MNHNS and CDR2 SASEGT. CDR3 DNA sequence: TGTGCCAGCATCCGACTGGACTATGGCTACACCTTC. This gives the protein CASIRLDYGYTF.

This chain's CDR3 is CASSLARTSSKTQYF. For the CDR3, the DNA is TGTGCCAGCAGCTTAGCCCGGACTAGCAGTAAGACCCAGTACTTC. V gene TRBV7-9 combines with J gene TRBJ2-5; 8 bases fit TRBD2. V shed 0 bases and J 6 bases; nucleotides not matched to a gene: 6. CDR1 is SEHNR, CDR2 FQNEAQ, per germline (reference sequence). The CDR3 runs 15 residues.

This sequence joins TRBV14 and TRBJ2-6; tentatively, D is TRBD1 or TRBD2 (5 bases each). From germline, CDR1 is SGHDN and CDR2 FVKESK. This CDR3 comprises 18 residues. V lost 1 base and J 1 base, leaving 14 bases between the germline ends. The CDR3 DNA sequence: TGTGCCAGCAGCCAAGTACTGGGACCACCGTCTGGGGCCAACGTCCTGACTTTC. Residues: CASSQVLGPPSGANVLTF. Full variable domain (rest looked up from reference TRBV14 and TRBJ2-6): EAGVTQFPSHSVIEKGQTVTLRCDPISGHDNLYWYRRVMGKEIKFLLHFVKESKQDESGMPNNRFLAERTGGTYSTLKVQPAELEDSGVYFCASSQVLGPPSGANVLTFGAGSRLTVL.